This T cell receptor beta chain was identified during a study of blood T cell repertoires in COVID-19. Before they entered the study, exposed participants had met a COVID-19 case within 2 weeks. Clones were read by immunoSEQ multiplex PCR, and TCRdb kept only the in-frame ones, dropping some. The data contain 250,000 to 350,000 clones, around nine tenths of them singletons. The CDR3 has 13 amino acids. V dropped 8 bases and J dropped 5 bases, with 16 bases sitting between them. CDR1 and CDR2 from the germline V gene are SNHLY and FYNNEI. The genes are TRBV2 and TRBJ2-7; D is possibly TRBD1 (5 bases). The receptor comes from a woman aged 45-59 years who had been exposed to COVID-19. Source material: PBMCs or T cells enriched from blood (not recorded which). The CDR3 DNA is TGTGCCAGCGGATATCAGGGAATCCACGAGCAGTACTTC. This translates into CASGYQGIHEQYF.